This paragraph reports one TCR beta chain. This clonotype was observed a few times. Its cognate antigen has yet to be identified. Base qualities are missing; no much larger clone stands one base away. The sample belongs to a study of response to subunit inactivated influenza vaccine (dated by TCRdb to between 2017 and 2018). Looking at the study overall: The study used deep quantitative T cell receptor repertoire profiling to track responses to a trivalent subunit inactivated influenza vaccine.

Relative to germline, V is missing 8 bases and J is missing 8 bases, with 6 bases of the junction outside any gene match. The CDR3 spans 13 residues, from the cysteine through the phenylalanine. Only the CDR3 DNA stays, 39 bases, in frame from base 1. The germline V gene sets CDR1 to MNHEY and CDR2 to SVGEGT. Library method: RT-PCR. TCRdb shows the sequencer as Illumina HiSeq 2500. TCRdb cleaned the public reads at Q25 with fastp, built clones with MiXCR and kept in-frame beta chains. When rows share a CDR3 protein, they turn into one entry using the most common DNA and genes. A total of roughly 540,000 distinct CDR3 sequences appear in this sample, roughly 23% of them only once. The ten largest clonotypes hold 2.5% to 3% of the sample. Results the study describes overall, beyond this receptor: The authors suggested that each seasonal influenza vaccination may recruit only a limited number of new T cells.

This sample also appeared in a second study, on T cells expressing NK-cell markers. Drawing on the second study: 5'RACE template switching, by which a universal primer site and unique molecular identifiers were added, was used to make TCR beta cDNA libraries. Three sorted T-cell subsets (CD3+CD56+NKG2C+, CD3+CD56+NKG2C- and CD3+CD56-NKG2C+) from several donors had their TCR beta-chain repertoires profiled. Most of the eight sequenced donors were HCMV-seropositive and one was HCMV-seronegative. To restrict sorting to alphabetaTCR-expressing T cells, an anti-gammadeltaTCR antibody was added in several experiments. In more than five donors, the dominant CD3+CD56+NKG2C+ clonotypes were found to rank among the top 10 CD8+ clonotypes and to make up roughly 1.0-7.0% of CD8+ T cells. Those dominant clonotypes were again the most abundant among CD3+CD56-NKG2C+ cells in several donors, at roughly 28.3-65%. Whether the expanded NKG2C-expressing T cell clones were specific for HCMV antigens remained unclear. Randomly selected healthy volunteers, three men and five women, were used as the eight sequenced donors. HCMV-specific IgG was detected in serum with a commercial ELISA kit to determine HCMV serostatus. Peripheral blood mononuclear cells were isolated from blood by Ficoll density gradient centrifugation. CD4+ and CD8+ T cells were isolated from PBMC by magnetic immunoseparation with Miltenyi isolation kits. cDNA synthesis was primed from the TCR beta constant segment, followed by two successive PCR amplification steps. The libraries were sequenced on Illumina HiSeq 2000/2500, MiSeq or NextSeq, producing 2 x 150 bp reads. MIGEC was used to demultiplex reads and group the reads by UMI, and MiTCR was used to assemble and quantify clonotypes. To remove erroneous sequences, TCR cDNA sequences were retained only when supported by two or more reads. The tcR package was used for downstream repertoire analysis, and clonotypes were matched across fractions by CDR3 nucleotide sequence plus V segment. VDJmatch was used to annotate antigen specificity against VDJdb, with one amino acid substitution allowed in CDR3.

Recombination linked TRBV6-2 or TRBV6-3 to TRBJ1-6, and 7 junctional nucleotides match TRBD1. Sequencing was performed on CD4+ T cells sorted from PBMCs, taken 11 to 12 days after vaccination. This TCR was sampled from a man in his forties or fifties who received an inactivated influenza vaccine. Donor details come from another sample of the same person, matched by shared clones. This receptor carries the CDR3 CASEVDRDSPLHF. The nucleotide sequence is given as TGTGCCAGCGAGGTCGACAGGGATTCACCCCTCCACTTT.